This T cell receptor (beta chain) came from a study of vaccination effects on CD4 cells after COVID-19. As for the study in general: Post-vaccine specimens were collected at a median of 72 days following the second dose.

Study-wide findings and caveats: After vaccination, at late timepoints, clones induced by infection and by vaccine contracted markedly. Only a few convalescent patients and no early post-infection timepoints featured in the study.

V shed 1 base and J shed 2 bases, with 9 bases lying between them. This CDR3 has 15 residues. Germline-derived CDR1 and CDR2 are LGHDT and YNNKEL (reference sequence). Pools of viral peptides were used by the ViraFEST assay to expand antigen-specific CD4+ T cells ahead of sequencing. Investigators separated out CD4+ T cells once around 11 days of culture had passed. Either the BNT162b2 or mRNA-1273 vaccine was given to participants in two doses. On day 3 and again on day 7, half the medium was replaced with IL-2 medium. Clones were read by immunoSEQ multiplex PCR, and TCRdb kept only the in-frame ones, dropping some. Found here are 15,000 or so clones, approximately 70% of them singletons; the top ten hold about 8.2%. In the case of this clone: No antigen is known for it.

The sequencing used CD4+ T cells from PBMCs cultured with SARS-CoV-2 spike peptides, collected after COVID-19 vaccination. This chain connects TRBV3-1 (or the pseudogene TRBV3-2) to TRBJ1-3; D remains ambiguous. This sequence originates from a human donor who received a COVID-19 vaccine. The CDR3 spells CASSQGGGAGNTIYF. The DNA for the CDR3 is TGTGCCAGCAGCCAAGGTGGCGGGGCTGGAAACACCATATATTTT.